This T cell receptor beta chain was found in a study of blood T cell repertoires in COVID-19. Study overall: From the United States, Italy and Spain came samples of acute and convalescent COVID-19.

The germline V and J ends were trimmed by 0 bases and 5 bases, with 13 bases remaining between them. Germline CDR1 reads SGHTA; CDR2 reads FQGNSA. The CDR3 runs 16 residues. The authors' processing: Quantification of nucleated cells was approximated via reference gene primer amplification. Data came from immunoSEQ multiplex PCR; TCRdb stores just in-frame clones and leaves some out. Clonal size and the V and J genes are those of that table, whereas D and trimming came from the DNA. The table lists over 90,000 clones, roughly 87% of them singletons. The clonotype was recovered from a woman in her forties or fifties with COVID-19, enrolled during active disease. The sample taken for sequencing was peripheral blood. This chain uses TRBV7-2 with TRBJ1-4; perhaps TRBD1 as D (5 bases). This CDR3 reads CASSLASPGSNEKLFF. CDR3 DNA: TGTGCCAGCAGCTTAGCGAGCCCAGGGTCAAATGAAAAACTGTTTTTT.